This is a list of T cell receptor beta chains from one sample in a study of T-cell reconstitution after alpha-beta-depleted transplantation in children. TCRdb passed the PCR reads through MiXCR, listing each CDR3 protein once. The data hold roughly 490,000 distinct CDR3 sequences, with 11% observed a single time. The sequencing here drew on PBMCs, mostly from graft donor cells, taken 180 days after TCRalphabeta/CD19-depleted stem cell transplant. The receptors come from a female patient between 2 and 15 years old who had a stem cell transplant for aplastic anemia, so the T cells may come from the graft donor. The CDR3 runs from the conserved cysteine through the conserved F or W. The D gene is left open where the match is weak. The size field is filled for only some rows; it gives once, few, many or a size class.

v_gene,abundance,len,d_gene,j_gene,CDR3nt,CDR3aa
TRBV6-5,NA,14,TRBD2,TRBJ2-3,TGTGCCAGCAGAAGACTAGCGGGAGAAGATACGCAGTATTTT,CASRRLAGEDTQYF
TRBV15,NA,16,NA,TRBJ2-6,TGTGCCACCAGCTCCTTCAGTCGCTCTGGGGCCAACGTCCTGACTTTC,CATSSFSRSGANVLTF
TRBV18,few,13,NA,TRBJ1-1,TGTGCCAGCTCATCTACAGGGCCCACTGAAGCTTTCTTT,CASSSTGPTEAFF
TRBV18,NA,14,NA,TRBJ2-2,TGTGCCAGCTCACCACCGTCCCGGAAATGGGAGCTGTTTTTT,CASSPPSRKWELFF
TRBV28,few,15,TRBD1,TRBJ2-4,TGTGCCAGCAGTTTACCGGGACAGGTCGGGGCCATTCAGTACTTC,CASSLPGQVGAIQYF
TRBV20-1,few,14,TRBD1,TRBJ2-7,TGCAGTGCTAGAGATTCCCTCAGGGGGTACGAGCAGTACTTC,CSARDSLRGYEQYF
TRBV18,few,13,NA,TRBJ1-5,TGTGCCAGCTCCTCGGGACCCCACCGGCCCCAGCATTTT,CASSSGPHRPQHF
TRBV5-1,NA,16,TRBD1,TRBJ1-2,TGCGCCAGCAGCTTGGAGACCCGGACAGGGGGTTATGGCTACACCTTC,CASSLETRTGGYGYTF
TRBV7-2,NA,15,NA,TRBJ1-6,TGTGCCAGCAGCTTAGAAACAGGGCGGAGTTCACCCCTCCACTTT,CASSLETGRSSPLHF
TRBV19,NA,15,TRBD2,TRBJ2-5,TGTGCCAGTAGCTGGAGCGGGAAGCTAAGGGGAACCCAGTACTTC,CASSWSGKLRGTQYF
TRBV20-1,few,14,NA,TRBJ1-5,TGCAGTGCTAGCCCACCCGGGAGCAATCAGCCCCAGCATTTT,CSASPPGSNQPQHF
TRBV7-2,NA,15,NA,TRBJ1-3,TGTGCCAGCAGCTTGAGGGCACTTATCGGAAACACCATATATTTT,CASSLRALIGNTIYF
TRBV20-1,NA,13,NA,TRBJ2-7,TGCAGTGCAAGGGGGGACAGACTATACGAGCAGTACTTC,CSARGDRLYEQYF
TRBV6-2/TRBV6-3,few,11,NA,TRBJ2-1,TGTGCCAGCAGTCGCAACTTTGAGCAGTTCTTC,CASSRNFEQFF
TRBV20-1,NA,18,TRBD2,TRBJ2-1,TGCAGTGCTAGTTTGGTTAGCGGGAAAAGGAGCTCCTACAATGAGCAGTTCTTC,CSASLVSGKRSSYNEQFF
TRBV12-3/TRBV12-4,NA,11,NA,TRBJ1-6,TGTGCCAGCGGGCCTAATTCACCCCTCCACTTT,CASGPNSPLHF
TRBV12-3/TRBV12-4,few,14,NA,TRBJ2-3,TGTGCCAGCACCAATCTAGGAGGGCAAGATACGCAGTATTTT,CASTNLGGQDTQYF
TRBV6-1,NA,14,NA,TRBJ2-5,TGTGCCAGCAGCCTTCAGCGGCCCCAAGAGACCCAGTACTTC,CASSLQRPQETQYF
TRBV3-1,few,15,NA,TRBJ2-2,TGTGCCAGCAGCCAAGCCTGGGGGCGCACCGGGGAGCTGTTTTTT,CASSQAWGRTGELFF
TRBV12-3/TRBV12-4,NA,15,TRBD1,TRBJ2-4,TGTGCCAGCAGTCTCATGACAGGGGGAAAAAACATTCAGTACTTC,CASSLMTGGKNIQYF
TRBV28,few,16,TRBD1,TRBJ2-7,TGTGCCAGCAGCCCTCCTTCGGGACAGGGGATTTACGAGCAGTACTTC,CASSPPSGQGIYEQYF
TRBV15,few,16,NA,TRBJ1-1,TGTGCCACCAGCAGAGTAAGAGGACGGGGGAACACTGAAGCTTTCTTT,CATSRVRGRGNTEAFF
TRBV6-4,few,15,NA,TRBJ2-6,TGTGCCAGCAGTCTTAGCAACTCTGGGGCCAACGTCCTGACTTTC,CASSLSNSGANVLTF
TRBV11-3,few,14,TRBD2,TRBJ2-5,TGTGCCAGCAGCTTTGGGGGACTAGAAGAGACCCAGTACTTC,CASSFGGLEETQYF
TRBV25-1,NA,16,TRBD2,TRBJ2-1,TGTGCCAGCCCTAACGGTCCGGGACTAGCCAGCAATGAGCAGTTCTTC,CASPNGPGLASNEQFF
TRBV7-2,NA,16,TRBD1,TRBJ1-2,TGTGCCAGCAGCTTCTCAGGGGGGTCCGTGGGTTATGGCTACACCTTC,CASSFSGGSVGYGYTF
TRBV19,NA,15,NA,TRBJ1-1,TGTGCCAGTATCCAGGTGGCAGCTCCGAACACTGAAGCTTTCTTT,CASIQVAAPNTEAFF
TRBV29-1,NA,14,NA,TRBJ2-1,TGCAGCGCTAATCGAGGACAGATAGACAATGAGCAGTTCTTC,CSANRGQIDNEQFF
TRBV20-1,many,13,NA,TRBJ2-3,TGCAGTGGTGAAGTTGTAGCGAGTAATACGCAGTATTTT,CSGEVVASNTQYF
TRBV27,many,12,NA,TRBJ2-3,TGTGCCAGCAACGAGGTCGGGGGAGGGCAGTATTTT,CASNEVGGGQYF
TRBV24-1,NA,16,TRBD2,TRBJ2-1,TGTGCCACCAGTGAGCACCCGGGACTAGCGAGGAATGAGCAGTTCTTC,CATSEHPGLARNEQFF
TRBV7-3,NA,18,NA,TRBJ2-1,TGTGCCAGCAGCTTAAGAAGGAGGTCGGCGGGTTCGGGCAATGAGCAGTTCTTC,CASSLRRRSAGSGNEQFF
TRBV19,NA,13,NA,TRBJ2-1,TGTGCCAGTAGTATAGAATGGGGAAATGAGCAGTTCTTC,CASSIEWGNEQFF
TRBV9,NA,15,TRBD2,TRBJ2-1,TGTGCCAGCAGCCCGCCCGGGACTAGCTCTTCCGAGCAGTTCTTC,CASSPPGTSSSEQFF
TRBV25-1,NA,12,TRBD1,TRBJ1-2,TGTGCCAGGTGGACAGGGGGCAATGGCTACACCTTC,CARWTGGNGYTF
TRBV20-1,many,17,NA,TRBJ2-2,TGCAGTGCTAGAGATCCCCAAGCCTCACTGAACACCGGGGAGCTGTTTTTT,CSARDPQASLNTGELFF
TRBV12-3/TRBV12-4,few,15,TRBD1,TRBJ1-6,TGTGCCAGCAGCCGAATGGACAGGGAGGAATCACCCCTCCACTTT,CASSRMDREESPLHF